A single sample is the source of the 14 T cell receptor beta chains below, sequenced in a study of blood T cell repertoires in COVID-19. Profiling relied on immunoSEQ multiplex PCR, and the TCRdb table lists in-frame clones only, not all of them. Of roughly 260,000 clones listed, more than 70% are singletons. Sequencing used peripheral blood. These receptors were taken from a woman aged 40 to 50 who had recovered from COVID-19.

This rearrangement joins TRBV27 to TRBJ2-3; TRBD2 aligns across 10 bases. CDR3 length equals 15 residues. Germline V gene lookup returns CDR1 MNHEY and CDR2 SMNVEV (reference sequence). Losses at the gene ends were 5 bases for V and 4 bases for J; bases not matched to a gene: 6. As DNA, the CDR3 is TGTGCCAGCAGTCCTCTAGCGGGGGAGTCAGATACGCAGTATTTT. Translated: CASSPLAGESDTQYF.

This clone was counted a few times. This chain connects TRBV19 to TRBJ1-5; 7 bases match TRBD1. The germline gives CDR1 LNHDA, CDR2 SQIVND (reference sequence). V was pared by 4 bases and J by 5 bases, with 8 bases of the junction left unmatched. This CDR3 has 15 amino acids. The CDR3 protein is CASSRDRAVYQPQHF. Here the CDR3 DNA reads TGTGCCAGTAGTAGAGACAGGGCGGTCTATCAGCCCCAGCATTTT.

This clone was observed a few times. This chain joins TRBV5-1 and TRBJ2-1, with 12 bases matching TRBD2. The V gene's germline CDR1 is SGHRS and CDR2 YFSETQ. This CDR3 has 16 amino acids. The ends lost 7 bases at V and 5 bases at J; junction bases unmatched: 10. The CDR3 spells CASSRELAGGHNEQFF. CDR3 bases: TGCGCCAGCTCACGGGAGCTAGCGGGAGGGCACAATGAGCAGTTCTTC.

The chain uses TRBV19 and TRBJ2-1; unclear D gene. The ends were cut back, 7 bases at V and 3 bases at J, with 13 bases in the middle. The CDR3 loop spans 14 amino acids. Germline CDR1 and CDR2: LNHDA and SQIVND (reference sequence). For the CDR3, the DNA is TGTGCCAGTATGAGACACCGAAACTACAATGAGCAGTTCTTC. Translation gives CASMRHRNYNEQFF. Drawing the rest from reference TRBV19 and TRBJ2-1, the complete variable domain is DGGITQSPKYLFRKEGQNVTLSCEQNLNHDAMYWYRQDPGQGLRLIYYSQIVNDFQKGDIAEGYSVSREKKESFPLTVTSAQKNPTAFYLCASMRHRNYNEQFFGPGTRLTVL.

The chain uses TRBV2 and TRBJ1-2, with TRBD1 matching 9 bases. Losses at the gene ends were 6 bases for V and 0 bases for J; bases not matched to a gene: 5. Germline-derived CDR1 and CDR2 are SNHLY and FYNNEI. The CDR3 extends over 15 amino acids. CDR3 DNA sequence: TGTGCCAGCAGGTCGGACAGGGGAGCTAACTATGGCTACACCTTC. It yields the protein CASRSDRGANYGYTF.

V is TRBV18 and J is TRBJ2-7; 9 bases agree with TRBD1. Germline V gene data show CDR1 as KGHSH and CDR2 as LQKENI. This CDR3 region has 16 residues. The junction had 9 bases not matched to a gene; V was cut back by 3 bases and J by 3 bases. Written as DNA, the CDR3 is TGTGCCAGCTCACCGCCCGGGACAGGGCTAAGCTACGAGCAGTACTTC. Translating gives CASSPPGTGLSYEQYF.

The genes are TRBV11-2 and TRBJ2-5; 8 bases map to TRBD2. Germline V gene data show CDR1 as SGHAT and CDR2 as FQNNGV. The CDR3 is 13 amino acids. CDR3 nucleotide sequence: TGTGCGGTCCGGCGGGGGGTTCAAGAGACCCAGTACTTC. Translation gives CAVRRGVQETQYF.

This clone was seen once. The DNA for the CDR3 is TGCGCCAGCAGCCAAGATCGGTTCAGGGGAAACTATGGCTACACCTTC. Its protein is CASSQDRFRGNYGYTF. The genes are TRBV4-3 and TRBJ1-2; a weak D match, TRBD1 (6 bases). Germline loops: CDR1 LGHNA, CDR2 YSLEER. The CDR3 runs to 16 residues. V lost 0 bases and J lost 2, with 13 bases in between.

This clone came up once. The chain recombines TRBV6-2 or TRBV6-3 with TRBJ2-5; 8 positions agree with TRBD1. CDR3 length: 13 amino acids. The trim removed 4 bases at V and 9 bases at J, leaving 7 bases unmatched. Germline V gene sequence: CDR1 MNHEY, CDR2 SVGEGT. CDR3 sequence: CASSSAEQGAQYF. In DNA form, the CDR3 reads TGTGCCAGCAGTTCCGCCGAACAGGGGGCCCAGTACTTC.

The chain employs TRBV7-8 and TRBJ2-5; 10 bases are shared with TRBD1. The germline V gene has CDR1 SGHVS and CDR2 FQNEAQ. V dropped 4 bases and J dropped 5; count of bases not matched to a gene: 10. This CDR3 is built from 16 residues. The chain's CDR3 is CASSSPRQGAGETQYF. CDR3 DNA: TGTGCCAGCAGCTCGCCCCGACAGGGGGCCGGGGAGACCCAGTACTTC.

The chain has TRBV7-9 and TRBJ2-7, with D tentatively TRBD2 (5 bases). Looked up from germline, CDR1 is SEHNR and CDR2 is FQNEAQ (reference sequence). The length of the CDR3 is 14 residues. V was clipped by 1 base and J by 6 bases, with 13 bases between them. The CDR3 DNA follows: TGTGCCAGCAGCTTAGAAATAGGGAGACGCGAGCAGTACTTC. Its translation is CASSLEIGRREQYF.

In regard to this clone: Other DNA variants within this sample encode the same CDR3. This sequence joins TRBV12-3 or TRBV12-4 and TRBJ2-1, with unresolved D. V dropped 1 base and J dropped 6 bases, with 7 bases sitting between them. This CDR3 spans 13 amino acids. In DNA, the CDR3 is TGTGCCAGCAGTTTAGGGCTCCTCAATGAGCAGTTCTTC. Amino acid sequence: CASSLGLLNEQFF.

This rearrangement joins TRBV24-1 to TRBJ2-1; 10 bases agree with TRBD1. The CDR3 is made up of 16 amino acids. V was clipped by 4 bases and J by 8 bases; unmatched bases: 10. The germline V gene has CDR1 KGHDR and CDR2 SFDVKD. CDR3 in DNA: TGTGCCACCAGTGACTACGGGACAGGGGCAGGGGATGAGCAGTTCTTC. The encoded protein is CATSDYGTGAGDEQFF.

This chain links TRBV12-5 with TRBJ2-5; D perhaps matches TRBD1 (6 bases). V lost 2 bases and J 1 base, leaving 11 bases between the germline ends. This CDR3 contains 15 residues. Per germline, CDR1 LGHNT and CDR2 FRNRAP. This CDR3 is CASGLSAGAQETQYF. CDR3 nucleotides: TGTGCTAGTGGTTTGTCGGCAGGGGCCCAAGAGACCCAGTACTTC.